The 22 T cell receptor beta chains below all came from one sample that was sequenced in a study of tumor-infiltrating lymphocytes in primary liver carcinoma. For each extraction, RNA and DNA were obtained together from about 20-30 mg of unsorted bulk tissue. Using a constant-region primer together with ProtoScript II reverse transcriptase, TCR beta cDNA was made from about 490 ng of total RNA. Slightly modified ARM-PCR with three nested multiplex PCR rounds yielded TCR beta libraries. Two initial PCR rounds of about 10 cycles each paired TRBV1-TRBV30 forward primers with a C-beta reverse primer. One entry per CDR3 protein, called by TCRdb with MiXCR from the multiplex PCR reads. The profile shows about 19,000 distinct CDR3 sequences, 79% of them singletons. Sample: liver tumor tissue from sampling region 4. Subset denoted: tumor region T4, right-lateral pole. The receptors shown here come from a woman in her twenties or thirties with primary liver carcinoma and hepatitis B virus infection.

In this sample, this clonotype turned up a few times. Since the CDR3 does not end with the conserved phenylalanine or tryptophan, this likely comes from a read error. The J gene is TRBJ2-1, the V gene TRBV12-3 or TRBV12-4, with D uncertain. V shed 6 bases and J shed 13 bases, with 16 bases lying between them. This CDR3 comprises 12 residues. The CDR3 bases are TGTGCCAGCAGCTTGATGTTAAGCGAACAGTTCCTC. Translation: CASSLMLSEQFL.

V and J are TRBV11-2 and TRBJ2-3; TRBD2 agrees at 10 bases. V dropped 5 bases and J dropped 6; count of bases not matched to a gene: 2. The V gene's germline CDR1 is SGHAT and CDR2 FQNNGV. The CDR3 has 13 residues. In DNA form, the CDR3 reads TGTGCCAGCAGCCGGACTAGCGGCGATACGCAGTATTTT. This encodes CASSRTSGDTQYF.

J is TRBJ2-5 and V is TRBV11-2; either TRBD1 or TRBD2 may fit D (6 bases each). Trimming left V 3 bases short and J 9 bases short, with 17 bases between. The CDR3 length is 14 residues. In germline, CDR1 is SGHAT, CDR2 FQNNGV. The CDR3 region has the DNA TGTGCCAGCAGCTTCCAGGGGAGTTGGGAGGCCCAGTACTTC. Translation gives CASSFQGSWEAQYF.

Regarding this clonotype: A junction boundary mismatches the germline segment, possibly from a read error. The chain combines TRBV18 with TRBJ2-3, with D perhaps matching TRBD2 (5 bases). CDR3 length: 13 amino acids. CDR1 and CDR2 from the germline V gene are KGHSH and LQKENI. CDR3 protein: CASSPLVTDTQYF. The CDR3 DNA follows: TGTGCTAGCTCACCACTAGTAACAGATACGCAGTATTTT.

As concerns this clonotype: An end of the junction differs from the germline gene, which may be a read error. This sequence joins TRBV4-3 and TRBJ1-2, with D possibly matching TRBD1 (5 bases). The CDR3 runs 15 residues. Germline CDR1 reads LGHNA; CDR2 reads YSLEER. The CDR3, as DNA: TGCGCCAGGAGCCAAGTTTGGGGCAGGGTGAATGTCTACACCTTC. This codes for CARSQVWGRVNVYTF.

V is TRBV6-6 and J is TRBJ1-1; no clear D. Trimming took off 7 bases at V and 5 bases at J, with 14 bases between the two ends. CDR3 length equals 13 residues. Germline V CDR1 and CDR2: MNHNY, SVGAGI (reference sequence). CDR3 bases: TGTGCCAGCACCTGGACGGGGAGTACTGAAGCTTTCTTT. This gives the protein CASTWTGSTEAFF.

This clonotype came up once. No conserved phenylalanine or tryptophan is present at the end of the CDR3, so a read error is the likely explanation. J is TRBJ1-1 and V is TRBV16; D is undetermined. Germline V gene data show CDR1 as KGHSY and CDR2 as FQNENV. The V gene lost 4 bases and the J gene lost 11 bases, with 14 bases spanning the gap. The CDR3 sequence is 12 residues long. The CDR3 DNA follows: TGTGCCAGCAGCCGGGTCTTAGGAATGGCTTTCGTT. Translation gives CASSRVLGMAFV.

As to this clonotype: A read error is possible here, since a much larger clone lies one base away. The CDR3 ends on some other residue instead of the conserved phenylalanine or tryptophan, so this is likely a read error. The CDR3 DNA follows: TGTGCCGGCACTGAGGGAACTGACACTGAAGCTTTCTCT. It specifies CAGTEGTDTEAFS. The chain uses TRBV6-5 and TRBJ1-1; D is ambiguous. CDR3 size: 13 residues. Germline V gene data show CDR1 as MNHEY and CDR2 as SVGAGI. Trimming shortened V by 11 bases and J by 3 bases, and 16 bases separated the two germline ends.

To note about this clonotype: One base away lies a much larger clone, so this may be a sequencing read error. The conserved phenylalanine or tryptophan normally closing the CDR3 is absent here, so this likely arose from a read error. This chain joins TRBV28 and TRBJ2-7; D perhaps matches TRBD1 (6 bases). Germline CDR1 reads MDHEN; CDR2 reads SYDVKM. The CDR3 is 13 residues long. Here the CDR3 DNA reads TGTGCCAGTAGGACAGTGGAATCCTACAAGCAGTACCTC. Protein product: CASRTVESYKQYL.

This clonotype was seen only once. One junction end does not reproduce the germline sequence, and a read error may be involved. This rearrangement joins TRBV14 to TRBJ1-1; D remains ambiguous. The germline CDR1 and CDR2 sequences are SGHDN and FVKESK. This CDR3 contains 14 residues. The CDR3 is CASSSPGMNTEVFF. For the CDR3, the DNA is TGTGCCAGCAGCTCCCCGGGGATGAACACTGAAGTTTTCTTT.

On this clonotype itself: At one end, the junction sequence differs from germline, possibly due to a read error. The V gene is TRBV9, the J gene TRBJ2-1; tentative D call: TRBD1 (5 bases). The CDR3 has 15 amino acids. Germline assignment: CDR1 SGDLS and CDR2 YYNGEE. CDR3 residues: CACSVRGSPYNEQFF. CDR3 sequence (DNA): TGTGCCTGCAGCGTAAGGGGCTCCCCCTACAATGAGCAGTTCTTC. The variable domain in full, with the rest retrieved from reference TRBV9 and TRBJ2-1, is DSGVTQTPKHLITATGQRVTLRCSPRSGDLSVYWYQQSLDQGLQFLIQYYNGEERAKGNILERFSAQQFPDLHSELNLSSLELGDSALYFCACSVRGSPYNEQFFGPGTRLTVL.

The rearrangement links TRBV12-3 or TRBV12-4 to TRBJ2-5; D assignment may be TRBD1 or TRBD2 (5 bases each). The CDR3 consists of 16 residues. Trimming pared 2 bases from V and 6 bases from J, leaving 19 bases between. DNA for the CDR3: TGTGCCAGCAGTTTAAGACCATGGGGGTCGGTGCAGACCCAGTACTTC. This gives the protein CASSLRPWGSVQTQYF.

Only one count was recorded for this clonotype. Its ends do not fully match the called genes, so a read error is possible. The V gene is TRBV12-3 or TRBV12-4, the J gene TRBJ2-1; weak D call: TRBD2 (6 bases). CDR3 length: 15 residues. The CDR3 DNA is TGCGCCAGCAGCCTGTCCGAGACTAGGGGACTTGAGCAGTTCTTC. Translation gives CASSLSETRGLEQFF.

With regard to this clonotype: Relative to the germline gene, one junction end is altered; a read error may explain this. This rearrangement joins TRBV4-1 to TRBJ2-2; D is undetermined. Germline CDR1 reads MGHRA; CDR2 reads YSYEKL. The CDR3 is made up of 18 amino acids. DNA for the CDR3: TGCGCCAGGAGCCTGACCAAGAAATGGACGCAGAACACCGGGGAGCTGTTTTTT. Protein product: CARSLTKKWTQNTGELFF.

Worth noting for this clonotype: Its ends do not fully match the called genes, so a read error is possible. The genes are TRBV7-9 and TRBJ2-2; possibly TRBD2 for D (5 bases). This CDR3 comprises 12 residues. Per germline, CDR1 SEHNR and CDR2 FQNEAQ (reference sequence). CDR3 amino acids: CASSLGTGEQLF. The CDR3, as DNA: TGTGCCAGCAGCTTAGGAACCGGGGAGCAGTTATTT.

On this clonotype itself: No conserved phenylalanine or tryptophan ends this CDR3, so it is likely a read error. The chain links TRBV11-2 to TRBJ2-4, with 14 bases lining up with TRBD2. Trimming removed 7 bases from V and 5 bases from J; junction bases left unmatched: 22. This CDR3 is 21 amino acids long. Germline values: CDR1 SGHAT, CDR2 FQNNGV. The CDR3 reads CASNHAGTFTGTSGRENIQYI. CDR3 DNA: TGTGCCAGCAACCATGCCGGGACATTTACCGGGACTAGCGGGAGAGAAAACATTCAGTACATC.

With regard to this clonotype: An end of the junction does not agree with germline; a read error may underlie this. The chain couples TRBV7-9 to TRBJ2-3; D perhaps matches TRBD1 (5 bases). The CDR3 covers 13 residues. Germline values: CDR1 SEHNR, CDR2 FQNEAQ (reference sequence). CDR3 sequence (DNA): TGCGCCAGCAGCTTACAGGGCACAGATACGCAGTATTTT. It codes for CASSLQGTDTQYF. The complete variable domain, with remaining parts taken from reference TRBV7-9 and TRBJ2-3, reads DTGVSQNPRHKITKRGQNVTFRCDPISEHNRLYWYRQTLGQGPEFLTYFQNEAQLEKSRLLSDRFSAERPKGSFSTLEIQRTEQGDSAMYLCASSLQGTDTQYFGPGTRLTVL.

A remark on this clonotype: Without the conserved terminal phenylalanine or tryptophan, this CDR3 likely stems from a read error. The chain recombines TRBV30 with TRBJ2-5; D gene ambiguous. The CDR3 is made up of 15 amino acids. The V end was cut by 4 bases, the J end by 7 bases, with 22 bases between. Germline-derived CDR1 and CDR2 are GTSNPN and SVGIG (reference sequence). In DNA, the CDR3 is TGTGCCTGGAAGGTCTTGGGCACGGCCCTAGTGACCCAGTACCTC. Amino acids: CAWKVLGTALVTQYL.

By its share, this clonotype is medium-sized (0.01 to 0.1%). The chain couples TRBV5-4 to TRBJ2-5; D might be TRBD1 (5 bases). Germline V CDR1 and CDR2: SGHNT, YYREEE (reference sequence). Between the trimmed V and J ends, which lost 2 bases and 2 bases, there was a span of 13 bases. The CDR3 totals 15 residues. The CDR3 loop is CASSLSDTPQETQYF. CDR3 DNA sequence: TGTGCCAGCAGCTTATCGGACACGCCACAAGAGACCCAGTACTTC. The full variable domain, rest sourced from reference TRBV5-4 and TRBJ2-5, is ETGVTQSPTHLIKTRGQQVTLRCSSQSGHNTVSWYQQALGQGPQFIFQYYREEENGRGNFPPRFSGLQFPNYSSELNVNALELDDSALYLCASSLSDTPQETQYFGPGTRLLVL.

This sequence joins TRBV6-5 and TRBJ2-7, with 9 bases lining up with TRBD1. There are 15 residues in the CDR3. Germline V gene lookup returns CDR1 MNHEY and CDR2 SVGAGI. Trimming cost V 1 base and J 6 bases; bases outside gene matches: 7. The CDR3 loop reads CASSYYRQGDFEQYF. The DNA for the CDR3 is TGTGCCAGCAGTTACTATCGACAGGGGGATTTCGAGCAGTACTTC.

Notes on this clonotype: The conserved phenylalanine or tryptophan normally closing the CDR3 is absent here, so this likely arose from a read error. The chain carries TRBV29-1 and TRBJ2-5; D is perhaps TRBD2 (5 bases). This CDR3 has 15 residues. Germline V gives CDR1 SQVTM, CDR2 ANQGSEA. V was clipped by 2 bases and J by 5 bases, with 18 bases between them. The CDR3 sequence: CSVETGWGVSETQYS. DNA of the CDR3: TGCAGCGTTGAAACCGGATGGGGAGTGAGTGAGACCCAGTACTCC.

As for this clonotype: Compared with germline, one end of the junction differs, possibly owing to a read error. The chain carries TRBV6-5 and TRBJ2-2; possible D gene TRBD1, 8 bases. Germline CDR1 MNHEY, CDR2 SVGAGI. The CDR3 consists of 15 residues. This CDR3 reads CARSTRTGFSGELFF. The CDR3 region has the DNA TGTGCCAGGAGTACGCGGACAGGGTTCAGCGGGGAGCTGTTCTTT.